The clone carrying this T cell receptor (beta chain) was counted a few times. The method was immunoSEQ multiplex PCR; TCRdb's version includes in-frame clones alone and lacks a portion of them. This table has fewer than 400,000 clones, about 87% appearing once. The entry originates in a study of blood T cell repertoires in COVID-19. Study summary: The United States, Italy and Spain supplied acute and convalescent COVID-19 samples. T cells, B-cell-depleted T cells, or PBMCs provided the cDNA or gDNA that served as material.

V gave up 5 bases and J gave up 4 bases, with 11 bases separating them. Germline CDR1 MNHEY, CDR2 SVGAGI. The CDR3 length is 13 residues. Sequencing was performed on peripheral blood. The chain employs TRBV6-5 and TRBJ1-1; D remains unclear. This clonotype was sampled from a human donor in a cohort sampled during active COVID-19. CDR3 DNA: TGTGCCAGCAGTATCGGTGGTGGCACTGAAGCTTTCTTT. As protein: CASSIGGGTEAFF.